Listed below are T cell receptor beta chains from one sample, sequenced in a study of T-cell reconstitution after alpha-beta-depleted transplantation in children. Using its own MiXCR run on the PCR reads, TCRdb lists one record per CDR3 protein. The sample shows about 610,000 distinct CDR3 sequences, 25% to 30% of them seen only once. The source was PBMCs, collected before TCRalphabeta/CD19-depleted stem cell transplant. The receptors were sampled from a boy younger than two with Wiskott-Aldrich syndrome, due to receive a stem cell transplant. The CDR3 runs from the conserved cysteine through the conserved F or W. Each record gives: V gene, clone size, D gene, J gene, CDR3 protein, CDR3 DNA. A D gene is named only where the DNA matches it firmly. Clone size is shown for a subset of rows, as once, few, many or a class of expanded clone.

>TRBV10-3|.|.|TRBJ2-5
CAISESVASQETQYF
TGTGCCATCAGTGAGTCCGTGGCGAGCCAAGAGACCCAGTACTTC
>TRBV20-1|.|.|TRBJ1-2
CSARDQGVNYGYTF
TGCAGTGCTAGAGATCAGGGAGTTAACTATGGCTACACCTTC
>TRBV5-6|few|.|TRBJ2-1
CASSLLDRPNNEQFF
TGTGCCAGCAGCTTGCTAGACAGGCCGAACAATGAGCAGTTCTTC
>TRBV29-1|.|.|TRBJ2-7
CSVGVSYEQYF
TGCAGCGTTGGTGTTTCCTACGAGCAGTACTTC
>TRBV20-1|.|.|TRBJ1-2
CSAPWTARAYGYTF
TGCAGTGCCCCGTGGACGGCACGGGCCTATGGCTACACCTTC
>TRBV20-1|few|.|TRBJ2-1
CSASLPQGAEQFF
TGCAGTGCTAGTCTCCCGCAGGGCGCTGAGCAGTTCTTC
>TRBV4-1|.|TRBD2|TRBJ2-2
CASSQGGLAGPNTGELFF
TGCGCCAGCAGCCAAGGTGGACTAGCGGGACCGAACACCGGGGAGCTGTTTTTT
>TRBV7-9|few|.|TRBJ2-1
CATVRGKRSNEQFF
TGTGCCACGGTGCGGGGTAAACGAAGCAATGAGCAGTTCTTC
>TRBV30|.|TRBD2|TRBJ2-2
CAWTSGRANTGELFF
TGTGCCTGGACTAGCGGGAGAGCGAACACCGGGGAGCTGTTTTTT
>TRBV7-9|few|TRBD1|TRBJ1-6
CASSSGQGADNSPLHF
TGTGCCAGCAGCTCAGGACAGGGGGCTGATAATTCACCCCTCCACTTT
>TRBV7-9|.|TRBD1|TRBJ2-7
CASTGGSHYEQYF
TGTGCCAGTACAGGGGGAAGCCACTACGAGCAGTACTTC
>TRBV12-3/TRBV12-4|.|TRBD2|TRBJ2-7
CASSSRTSGQNEQYF
TGTGCCAGCAGTTCTCGGACTAGTGGGCAGAACGAGCAGTACTTC
>TRBV11-2|few|.|TRBJ2-1
CASSPLSYTYNEQFF
TGTGCCAGCAGCCCCCTTAGTTACACCTACAATGAGCAGTTCTTC
>TRBV5-1|.|.|TRBJ2-5
CASSLGGTEETQYF
TGCGCCAGCAGCTTGGGAGGTACAGAAGAGACCCAGTACTTC
>TRBV5-1|few|TRBD2|TRBJ2-1
CASSPPISGRYNEQFF
TGCGCCAGCAGCCCCCCAATTAGCGGGAGGTACAATGAGCAGTTCTTC
>TRBV7-9|.|TRBD2|TRBJ2-5
CASKKREYQETQYF
TGTGCCAGCAAGAAGCGGGAGTACCAAGAGACCCAGTACTTC
>TRBV5-5|few|TRBD2|TRBJ2-1
CASSLVIAGVRNEQFF
TGTGCCAGCAGCTTGGTCATAGCGGGAGTCAGGAATGAGCAGTTCTTC
>TRBV29-1|.|.|TRBJ2-7
CSVVGTSGYEQYF
TGCAGCGTTGTTGGGACATCTGGCTACGAGCAGTACTTC
>TRBV5-1|.|TRBD2|TRBJ2-1
CASSRRLAGGPGDEQFF
TGCGCCAGCAGCCGACGGCTAGCGGGAGGGCCGGGGGATGAGCAGTTCTTC
>TRBV20-1|.|TRBD1|TRBJ2-7
CSVDGTGGYEQYF
TGCAGTGTCGACGGGACAGGGGGCTACGAGCAGTACTTC
>TRBV10-3|.|.|TRBJ2-5
CAISGSRETQYF
TGTGCCATCAGTGGGTCCCGGGAGACCCAGTACTTC
>TRBV7-2|.|TRBD2|TRBJ2-1
CASSLVSGRAWEQFF
TGTGCCAGCAGCTTAGTTAGCGGGAGGGCCTGGGAGCAGTTCTTC
>TRBV7-2|few|TRBD2|TRBJ2-5
CASSQRRGGETQYF
TGTGCCAGCAGCCAGAGAAGGGGAGGGGAGACCCAGTACTTC
>TRBV5-1|.|TRBD2|TRBJ2-7
CASSFSVSGRDYEQYF
TGCGCCAGCAGCTTTTCAGTTAGCGGGAGGGACTACGAGCAGTACTTC
>TRBV5-1|.|.|TRBJ1-1
CASSLVKGTGTEAFF
TGCGCCAGCAGCTTGGTAAAGGGCACAGGAACTGAAGCTTTCTTT
>TRBV5-1|.|TRBD1|TRBJ1-4
CASSPTGDRGSEKLFF
TGCGCCAGCAGCCCCACCGGGGACAGAGGAAGTGAAAAACTGTTTTTT
>TRBV15|.|.|TRBJ2-7
CATSRDVSGLHRYEQYF
TGTGCCACCAGCAGAGATGTCAGCGGGCTACACCGTTACGAGCAGTACTTC
>TRBV7-9|.|TRBD2|TRBJ2-5
CASSLNSGRRETQYF
TGTGCCAGCAGCTTGAATAGCGGGAGGCGAGAGACCCAGTACTTC
>TRBV4-1|.|.|TRBJ1-5
CASSQEGAGGAHQPQHF
TGCGCCAGCAGCCAAGAAGGGGCTGGGGGGGCGCATCAGCCCCAGCATTTT
>TRBV6-2/TRBV6-3|.|.|TRBJ2-7
CASSYSDLDRNEQYF
TGTGCCAGCAGTTACTCAGACCTTGACAGGAACGAGCAGTACTTC
>TRBV29-1|few|TRBD1|TRBJ2-2
CSVVGQVAGELFF
TGCAGCGTTGTGGGACAGGTAGCCGGGGAGCTGTTTTTT
>TRBV2|few|.|TRBJ2-7
CASSERFGYEQYF
TGTGCCAGCAGTGAACGCTTTGGTTACGAGCAGTACTTC
>TRBV20-1|.|TRBD2|TRBJ2-5
CSAPAGGEETQYF
TGCAGTGCTCCAGCGGGAGGGGAGGAGACCCAGTACTTC
>TRBV5-1|few|TRBD2|TRBJ2-7
CASSLGAGGITYEQYF
TGCGCCAGCAGCTTGGGTGCGGGAGGGATAACCTACGAGCAGTACTTC
>TRBV7-8|.|TRBD2|TRBJ2-1
CASSLMLAGVEHEQFF
TGTGCCAGCAGCTTAATGCTAGCGGGAGTAGAACATGAGCAGTTCTTC
>TRBV9|few|TRBD2|TRBJ2-1
CASSVAGGPYNEQFF
TGTGCCAGCAGCGTAGCGGGAGGGCCCTACAATGAGCAGTTCTTC
>TRBV29-1|.|.|TRBJ2-3
CSVDRSGTDTQYF
TGCAGCGTTGATCGGTCTGGTACAGATACGCAGTATTTT
>TRBV5-1|few|.|TRBJ2-7
CASSGGDNSYEQYF
TGCGCCAGCAGCGGCGGGGACAACTCCTACGAGCAGTACTTC
>TRBV5-5|few|.|TRBJ1-4
CASSLSQINEKLFF
TGTGCCAGCAGCTTATCACAGATCAATGAAAAACTGTTTTTT
>TRBV30|.|TRBD2|TRBJ2-1
CAWMAGGPSYNNEQFF
TGTGCCTGGATGGCGGGAGGGCCCTCGTATAACAATGAGCAGTTCTTC
>TRBV5-1|.|TRBD2|TRBJ2-3
CASSLRLTSGTDTQYF
TGCGCCAGCAGCTTGAGGCTGACTAGCGGGACCGATACGCAGTATTTT
>TRBV5-1|once|.|TRBJ1-1
CASRQGGKNTEAFF
TGCGCCAGCAGACAGGGAGGGAAGAACACTGAAGCTTTCTTT
>TRBV28|.|.|TRBJ2-5
CASSNPSGTETQYF
TGTGCCAGCAGCAACCCGTCCGGGACGGAGACCCAGTACTTC
>TRBV27|few|.|TRBJ2-7
CASSFPTGSTYEQYF
TGTGCCAGCAGTTTCCCGACAGGTTCTACCTACGAGCAGTACTTC
>TRBV6-1|few|TRBD2|TRBJ2-5
CASRKTSGRAWETQYF
TGTGCCAGCAGGAAGACTAGCGGGAGGGCCTGGGAGACCCAGTACTTC
>TRBV7-9|few|TRBD1|TRBJ2-1
CASSLGPGQGGDEQFF
TGTGCCAGCAGCTTAGGACCGGGACAGGGTGGGGATGAGCAGTTCTTC